This entry lists 16 T cell receptor beta chains sequenced from one sample in a study of CD8+CD57+ T cells in acquired aplastic anemia. TCR beta VDJ combinations and CDR3 sequences were profiled from genomic DNA. TCRdb re-called the reads with MiXCR, one entry per CDR3 protein. The sample shows a few hundred thousand distinct CDR3 sequences, 55% to 70% of them seen only once. Material for sequencing was sorted CD4+, CD8+, or CD8+CD57+ T cells (not recorded which) from PBMCs. The receptors derive from a human donor in good health, serving as a control.

In this sample, this clonotype turned up a few times. The V call is TRBV12-5, the J call TRBJ2-5, with D unclear. The CDR3 totals 11 residues. V lost 3 bases to trimming and J lost 4 bases, with 3 bases between them. The V gene's germline CDR1 is LGHNT and CDR2 FRNRAP. The CDR3 DNA reads as TGTGCTAGTGGTTTATCAGAGACCCAGTACTTC. This codes for CASGLSETQYF.

The V and J genes are TRBV20-1 and TRBJ2-7; D possibly matches TRBD1 or TRBD2 (5 bases each). The CDR3 runs to 13 residues. Germline CDR1 reads DFQATT; CDR2 reads SNEGSKA (reference sequence). The germline V and J ends were trimmed by 0 bases and 5 bases, with 11 bases remaining between them. CDR3: CSARDLVGDEQYF. The CDR3 region has the DNA TGCAGTGCTAGAGATCTCGTGGGGGACGAGCAGTACTTC.

This clonotype was detected ten times or more. This chain links TRBV19 with TRBJ2-5; a possible D gene is TRBD1 (5 bases). V shed 4 bases and J shed 3 bases, with 9 bases lying between them. CDR1 is LNHDA, CDR2 SQIVND, per germline (reference sequence). CDR3 length equals 13 residues. The CDR3 nucleotides are TGTGCCAGTAGTAGATCGACAGAAGAGACCCAGTACTTC. It codes for CASSRSTEETQYF.

This clonotype was seen a few times. V and J are TRBV2 and TRBJ1-2; D not certain. The germline gives CDR1 SNHLY, CDR2 FYNNEI. V lost 4 bases and J lost 1, with 13 bases in between. The CDR3 loop spans 15 amino acids. CDR3 DNA: TGTGCCAGCAGTGCAATGGCTGCTCTTAACTATGGCTACACCTTC. Translation: CASSAMAALNYGYTF.

This clonotype was picked up one time. The rearrangement uses TRBV29-1 and TRBJ1-2, with D perhaps matching TRBD1 (6 bases). Germline lookup yields CDR1 SQVTM and CDR2 ANQGSEA. Trimming shortened V by 3 bases and J by 11 bases, and 22 bases separated the two germline ends. The CDR3 is 14 amino acids. The CDR3 DNA reads as TGCAGCGTTGAGGCTTCTAACACAGGGCACAGATACACCTTC. Translated: CSVEASNTGHRYTF.

As regards this clonotype: The conserved closing phenylalanine or tryptophan is absent in this CDR3, likely reflecting a read error. The chain joins TRBV9 to TRBJ1-2; 8 nucleotides match TRBD1. CDR3 size: 12 residues. Germline V CDR1 and CDR2: SGDLS, YYNGEE. Written as DNA, the CDR3 is TGTGCCACCGGCTCAGGGGGCTATGGGTACACCTAC. Amino acid sequence: CATGSGGYGYTY.

The chain joins TRBV7-9 to TRBJ2-5; TRBD2 matches 8 bases. This CDR3 has 15 residues. V was clipped by 5 bases and J by 1 base; unmatched bases: 6. Per germline, CDR1 SEHNR and CDR2 FQNEAQ (reference sequence). CDR3 loop: CASSRASGPQETQYF. The CDR3 nucleotides are TGTGCCAGCAGCAGGGCTAGCGGGCCCCAAGAGACCCAGTACTTC. The whole variable domain, remainder taken from reference TRBV7-9 and TRBJ2-5, is DTGVSQNPRHKITKRGQNVTFRCDPISEHNRLYWYRQTLGQGPEFLTYFQNEAQLEKSRLLSDRFSAERPKGSFSTLEIQRTEQGDSAMYLCASSRASGPQETQYFGPGTRLLVL.

A remark on this clonotype: This could be a read error, since a much larger clone is one nucleotide away. The conserved final phenylalanine or tryptophan is absent from the CDR3, which likely points to a read error. The genes are TRBV3-1 and TRBJ1-5; D gene unclear. The germline CDR1 and CDR2 sequences are LGHDT and YNNKEL (reference sequence). Trimming stripped 1 base from V and 6 bases from J, with 10 bases between. The length of the CDR3 is 14 residues. The CDR3 nucleotides are TGTGCCAGCAGCCAAGTAGTAGATGGTCAGCCCCAGCATTCT. Translating it yields CASSQVVDGQPQHS.

The chain links TRBV12-3 or TRBV12-4 to TRBJ2-5; 8 positions match TRBD1. The trim removed 7 bases at V and 4 bases at J, leaving 11 bases unmatched. This CDR3 contains 15 residues. CDR3 region: CASNPRTGSGETQYF. Written as DNA, the CDR3 is TGTGCCAGCAACCCCCGGACAGGGTCAGGAGAGACCCAGTACTTC.

This clonotype was seen a handful of times. V gene TRBV29-1 combines with J gene TRBJ2-5; D perhaps matches TRBD1 (6 bases). There are 13 residues in the CDR3. V was shortened by 5 bases and J by 5 bases, with 15 bases between the two germline ends. Germline lookup yields CDR1 SQVTM and CDR2 ANQGSEA. The CDR3 DNA reads as TGCAGCGTTATCGGCAGGGGTCACGAGACCCAGTACTTC. It is translated as CSVIGRGHETQYF.

This clonotype was seen at least ten times. This sequence joins TRBV20-1 and TRBJ1-3; D is uncertain. The ends were cut back, 4 bases at V and 6 bases at J, with 10 bases in the middle. Germline-derived CDR1 and CDR2 are DFQATT and SNEGSKA (reference sequence). The CDR3 totals 12 residues. The DNA for the CDR3 is TGCAGTGCTAACGGCAGACAAAACACCATATATTTT. Its translation: CSANGRQNTIYF.

The chain carries TRBV6-2 or TRBV6-3 and TRBJ1-1; D ambiguous. The CDR3 is 14 residues long. Germline CDR1 reads MNHEY; CDR2 reads SVGEGT. Trimming pared 6 bases from V and 7 bases from J, leaving 18 bases between. The CDR3: CASRPGLGDGEAFF. The CDR3 DNA sequence: TGTGCCAGCAGACCAGGACTTGGGGATGGTGAAGCTTTCTTT.

This clonotype was observed a single time. This CDR3 is missing its conserved last phenylalanine or tryptophan, likely due to a read error. The DNA is left out, because the CDR3 cannot be placed on it with certainty; the CDR3 is given as TCRdb lists it. This chain's CDR3 is CASPPWPNRDKQY. This rearrangement joins TRBV7-2 to TRBJ2-5; whether TRBD1, the table's D call, matches the DNA was not checked. The germline V gene encodes CDR1 SGHTA and CDR2 FQGNSA. The CDR3 spans 13 amino acids, including both terminal residues.

The chain carries TRBV20-1 and TRBJ1-2; D ambiguous. Germline-derived CDR1 and CDR2 are DFQATT and SNEGSKA (reference sequence). CDR3 length equals 15 residues. Trimming pared 6 bases from V and 3 bases from J, leaving 20 bases between. The CDR3 DNA follows: TGCAGTGCAAGGGTCCCTCCCTATGAGCACTATGGCTACACCTTC. It translates to CSARVPPYEHYGYTF.

This clonotype was detected only once. No conserved phenylalanine or tryptophan is present at the end of the CDR3, so a read error is the likely explanation. V gene TRBV7-3 combines with J gene TRBJ1-2, with D uncertain. The CDR3 has 11 residues. In germline, CDR1 is SGHTA, CDR2 FQGTGA. V lost 5 bases to trimming and J lost 8 bases, with 9 bases between them. CDR3 protein: CASSLAGGYTV. CDR3 nucleotides: TGTGCCAGCAGCCTCGCTGGCGGCTACACCGTT.

In this sample, this clonotype turned up many times. The chain employs TRBV7-3 and TRBJ1-4, with 7 nucleotides matching TRBD1. With 5 bases clipped from V and 3 bases from J, the junction kept 9 bases outside the gene matches. Germline V gene sequence: CDR1 SGHTA, CDR2 FQGTGA. The CDR3 runs to 16 residues. CDR3 amino acids: CASSLLGRGPNEKLFF. CDR3 DNA sequence: TGTGCCAGCAGCCTCCTAGGGAGGGGGCCTAATGAAAAACTGTTTTTT.